A selection of T cell receptor beta chains follows, all from one sample in a study of cytomegalovirus exposure and HLA in healthy donors. Only in-frame clones appear in the TCRdb table, and some are missing; sequencing was by immunoSEQ multiplex PCR. The table has about 150,000 clones, roughly 82% seen once. Sequenced material: PBMCs. All receptors come from a woman between 50 and 59 years old in good health and CMV-seropositive. Both conserved end residues are part of each CDR3. D genes are given only for firm matches. Clone size appears in some rows only: once, few, many, or a class for an expanded clone.

size	V	J	D	CDR3	DNA
.	TRBV4-1	TRBJ1-5	.	CASSQVIPNQPQHF	TGCGCCAGCAGCCAAGTTATCCCCAATCAGCCCCAGCATTTT
.	TRBV5-8	TRBJ2-4	TRBD2	CASTKAGGSLAKNIQYF	TGTGCCAGCACCAAAGCGGGGGGCAGTCTAGCCAAAAACATTCAGTACTTC
.	TRBV5-8	TRBJ1-1	.	CASTLGRGWSTEAFF	TGTGCCAGCACCTTGGGGAGGGGCTGGAGCACTGAAGCTTTCTTT
few	TRBV30	TRBJ2-7	.	CAWSLNSYEQYF	TGTGCCTGGAGTCTTAACAGCTACGAGCAGTACTTC
.	TRBV7-9	TRBJ2-3	TRBD2	CASSPRGDLGQYF	TGTGCCAGCAGCCCCCGGGGGGATCTCGGGCAGTATTTT
.	TRBV7-9	TRBJ1-2	.	CASTEGGYGYTF	TGTGCCAGCACCGAGGGGGGGTATGGCTACACCTTC
.	TRBV9	TRBJ1-5	.	CASSVAGDHQPQHF	TGTGCCAGCAGCGTAGCAGGGGACCATCAGCCCCAGCATTTT
.	TRBV27	TRBJ2-1	TRBD1	CASSLSGTGYNEQFF	TGTGCCAGCAGTTTATCCGGGACAGGGTACAATGAGCAGTTCTTC
once	TRBV5-1	TRBJ1-1	.	CASSLAGTPNTEAFF	TGCGCCAGCAGCTTGGCGGGGACACCGAATACTGAAGCTTTCTTT
.	TRBV6-5	TRBJ2-7	.	CASSVGSSYEQYF	TGTGCCAGCAGTGTCGGGAGCTCCTACGAGCAGTACTTC
.	TRBV2	TRBJ2-7	.	CATGREFYEQYF	TGTGCCACGGGACGGGAGTTCTACGAGCAGTACTTC
.	TRBV5-4	TRBJ1-2	.	CASRPGNSNYGYTF	TGTGCCAGCCGACCCGGGAATAGTAACTATGGCTACACCTTC
.	TRBV7-9	TRBJ1-1	.	CASSLVGGQTNTEAFF	TGTGCCAGCAGCTTAGTAGGAGGACAGACGAACACTGAAGCTTTCTTT
once	TRBV25-1	TRBJ2-1	.	CASARGLGTYNEQFF	TGTGCCAGCGCGAGGGGACTTGGGACCTACAATGAGCAGTTCTTC
.	TRBV15	TRBJ1-5	.	CATSHQGSSNQPQHF	TGTGCCACCAGTCATCAGGGGAGTAGCAATCAGCCCCAGCATTTT
.	TRBV9	TRBJ2-3	.	CASSVGGLADTQYF	TGTGCCAGCAGCGTAGGGGGGCTGGCAGATACGCAGTATTTT
.	TRBV9	TRBJ2-2	TRBD1	CASSAPGTGNTGELFF	TGTGCCAGCAGTGCCCCCGGGACAGGGAACACCGGGGAGCTGTTTTTT
.	TRBV19	TRBJ1-1	.	CASSIDGAGVWNTEAFF	TGTGCCAGTAGTATAGACGGGGCAGGGGTCTGGAACACTGAAGCTTTCTTT
few	TRBV6-1	TRBJ2-7	TRBD1	CASSDLPGQSYEQYF	TGTGCCAGCAGTGACCTACCGGGACAGAGCTACGAGCAGTACTTC
.	TRBV27	TRBJ1-1	TRBD1	CASSLGGQEAFF	TGTGCCAGCAGTTTAGGGGGACAGGAGGCTTTCTTT
few	TRBV27	TRBJ1-1	TRBD1	CASSAGQLEAFF	TGTGCCAGCAGTGCGGGACAGCTAGAAGCTTTCTTT
.	TRBV25-1	TRBJ1-1	.	CASSELGGRDTEAFF	TGTGCCAGCAGTGAATTGGGGGGGCGCGACACTGAAGCTTTCTTT
.	TRBV11-3	TRBJ1-5	TRBD1	CASSTRLRTGGYQPQHF	TGTGCCAGCAGCACCCGACTCAGGACAGGGGGCTATCAGCCCCAGCATTTT
once	TRBV7-9	TRBJ1-5	.	CASSPPGYNQPQHF	TGTGCCAGCAGCCCTCCGGGATACAATCAGCCCCAGCATTTT
few	TRBV10-3	TRBJ2-3	TRBD2	CAISETSGVVDTQYF	TGTGCCATCAGTGAGACTAGCGGGGTCGTGGATACGCAGTATTTT
.	TRBV7-2	TRBJ2-7	TRBD2	CASRRLAGGPEQYF	TGTGCCAGCAGACGACTAGCGGGGGGGCCCGAGCAGTACTTC
.	TRBV10-1	TRBJ2-7	TRBD1	CASSRDRESEQYF	TGCGCCAGCAGCCGGGACAGGGAGTCTGAACAGTACTTC
.	TRBV7-9	TRBJ1-6	TRBD1	CASSPGTGISPLHF	TGTGCCAGCAGCCCCGGGACAGGAATTTCACCCCTCCACTTT
.	TRBV2	TRBJ2-1	.	CASSDGLAIAEQFF	TGTGCCAGCAGTGACGGGCTAGCCATAGCTGAGCAGTTCTTC
.	TRBV7-9	TRBJ2-1	TRBD2	CASSPSGMRAGVTNEQFF	TGTGCCAGCAGCCCTAGCGGTATGAGAGCGGGGGTGACCAATGAGCAGTTCTTC
.	TRBV5-1	TRBJ1-4	TRBD1	CASSRQGLNEKLFF	TGCGCCAGCAGCCGACAGGGTCTCAATGAAAAACTGTTTTTT
.	TRBV9	TRBJ2-5	TRBD2	CASSGSGLAGFETQYF	TGTGCCAGCAGCGGATCGGGACTAGCGGGTTTTGAGACCCAGTACTTC
.	TRBV15	TRBJ1-4	.	CATYSFRGGGTNEKLFF	TGTGCCACCTATTCATTTCGGGGGGGAGGCACTAATGAAAAACTGTTTTTT
.	TRBV7-2	TRBJ2-3	TRBD1	CASSLQGAGDTQYF	TGTGCCAGCAGCCTACAGGGGGCAGGAGATACGCAGTATTTT
.	TRBV27	TRBJ2-1	TRBD2	CASSIRISGGATNEQFF	TGTGCCAGCAGTATCCGAATTAGCGGGGGGGCCACCAATGAGCAGTTCTTC
few	TRBV5-6	TRBJ2-3	TRBD1	CASSLIQGARTDTQYF	TGTGCCAGCAGCCTGATTCAGGGGGCAAGAACAGATACGCAGTATTTT
.	TRBV13	TRBJ2-3	.	CASSLRTNLDTQYF	TGTGCCAGCAGCTTGAGGACTAATTTAGATACGCAGTATTTT
.	TRBV15	TRBJ2-7	.	CATSRDGLGAYEQYF	TGTGCCACCAGCAGAGACGGTCTAGGGGCGTACGAGCAGTACTTC
.	TRBV5-4	TRBJ1-6	.	CASRHTGRTLGNSPLHF	TGTGCCAGCAGGCACACGGGTCGGACTCTCGGCAATTCACCCCTCCACTTT
.	TRBV7-9	TRBJ1-4	.	CASSLQVNEKLFF	TGTGCCAGCAGCTTGCAGGTTAATGAAAAACTGTTTTTT
.	TRBV29-1	TRBJ2-2	.	CSVEHRGGGELFF	TGCAGCGTCGAACACAGGGGGGGCGGGGAGCTGTTTTTT
.	TRBV7-6	TRBJ2-3	TRBD2	CAGGSGGPTDTQYF	TGTGCCGGGGGCAGCGGGGGGCCCACAGATACGCAGTATTTT
once	TRBV4-2	TRBJ1-2	.	CASSQGPGQIYGYTF	TGTGCCAGCAGCCAAGGTCCAGGGCAGATTTATGGCTACACCTTC
.	TRBV6-1	TRBJ2-7	.	CASSAIAGYEQYF	TGTGCCAGCAGTGCGATAGCTGGCTACGAGCAGTACTTC
.	TRBV5-6	TRBJ1-3	.	CASSWGTPNSGNTIYF	TGTGCCAGCAGCTGGGGGACTCCTAACTCTGGAAACACCATATATTTT
.	TRBV5-4	TRBJ2-1	TRBD2	CASSRTGTTSNEQFF	TGTGCCAGCAGCCGGACGGGGACTACCTCCAATGAGCAGTTCTTC
.	TRBV6-1	TRBJ1-5	.	CASSSRDQPQHF	TGTGCCAGCAGCTCGAGGGATCAGCCCCAGCATTTT
.	TRBV29-1	TRBJ2-1	TRBD2	CSAAGLAGGPDEQFF	TGCAGCGCCGCTGGACTAGCGGGGGGCCCCGATGAGCAGTTCTTC
.	TRBV7-2	TRBJ2-1	TRBD1	CASSLGRDREYNEQFF	TGTGCCAGCAGCTTAGGCCGGGACAGGGAGTATAATGAGCAGTTCTTC
.	TRBV28	TRBJ1-6	TRBD1	CASSLVAGGNSPLHF	TGTGCCAGCAGTTTAGTCGCAGGGGGTAATTCACCCCTCCACTTT
few	TRBV6-1	TRBJ1-3	.	CASSRDIAGNTIYF	TGTGCCAGCAGCCGCGATATAGCGGGAAACACCATATATTTT
.	TRBV5-8	TRBJ2-2	.	CASSSGKGFNTGELFF	TGTGCCAGCAGCTCTGGCAAGGGGTTTAACACCGGGGAGCTGTTTTTT
.	TRBV7-9	TRBJ2-1	TRBD1	CSSSFPDRSSYNEQFF	TGTTCCAGCAGCTTCCCGGACAGGTCGTCCTACAATGAGCAGTTCTTC
.	TRBV5-5	TRBJ2-3	.	CASSLARGLSDTQYF	TGTGCCAGCAGCTTGGCCAGGGGTTTGTCAGATACGCAGTATTTT
few	TRBV6-1	TRBJ2-7	TRBD2	CASSEEALAGTHPYEQYF	TGTGCCAGCAGTGAAGAGGCGCTAGCGGGGACGCACCCCTACGAGCAGTACTTC
.	TRBV30	TRBJ1-2	.	CAWQIREASNYGYTF	TGTGCCTGGCAAATCCGGGAAGCCTCTAACTATGGCTACACCTTC
.	TRBV27	TRBJ1-6	.	CASSLSGRKGGSPLHF	TGTGCCAGCAGTTTAAGTGGTCGCAAAGGCGGTTCACCCCTCCACTTT